The 20 T cell receptor beta chains in this list originate from one sample, sequenced in a study of cytomegalovirus exposure and HLA in healthy donors. PCR involved 60 Vbeta and 13 Jbeta primers. TCRdb's table, derived via immunoSEQ multiplex PCR, lists solely in-frame clones and lacks some. The sample includes around 50,000 clones. Specimen: PBMCs. Source of these receptors: a woman in her fifties or sixties in good health and CMV-seropositive.

The rearrangement links TRBV5-5 to TRBJ2-7; 8 bases fit TRBD1. The CDR3 is made up of 13 amino acids. V shed 5 bases and J 3 bases; nucleotides not matched to a gene: 4. Germline-derived CDR1 and CDR2 are SGHKS and YYEKEE (reference sequence). CDR3 in DNA: TGTGCCAGCAGTCCACAGGGGGTCTACGAGCAGTACTTC. Encoded protein: CASSPQGVYEQYF.

The chain combines TRBV30 with TRBJ1-6; no clear D. The V end lost 5 bases, the J end lost 10 bases, and 15 bases lay between the germline ends. This CDR3 is built from 13 residues. Germline assignment: CDR1 GTSNPN and CDR2 SVGIG (reference sequence). CDR3 in DNA: TGTGCCTGGGACACATCGTTTCGGTCACCCCTCCACTTT. Translating it yields CAWDTSFRSPLHF. The full variable domain, with the rest looked up from reference TRBV30 and TRBJ1-6, is SQTIHQWPATLVQPVGSPLSLECTVEGTSNPNLYWYRQAAGRGLQLLFYSVGIGQISSEVPQNLSASRPQDRQFILSSKKLLLSDSGFYLCAWDTSFRSPLHFGNGTRLTVT.

CDR3 DNA sequence: TGCGCCAGCAGCAAGACAGGGACCTACGAGCAGTACTTC. Translated: CASSKTGTYEQYF. The rearrangement uses TRBV5-1 and TRBJ2-7; TRBD1 matches 7 bases. This CDR3 has 13 amino acids. Germline lookup yields CDR1 SGHRS and CDR2 YFSETQ. Losses at the gene ends were 4 bases for V and 2 bases for J; bases not matched to a gene: 3.

The chain links TRBV4-3 to TRBJ1-4; a weak D match, TRBD1 (6 bases). The V end lost 4 bases, the J end lost 3 bases, and 15 bases lay between the germline ends. Germline V gene lookup returns CDR1 LGHNA and CDR2 YSLEER. This CDR3 has 16 residues. The CDR3 sequence is CASSRQRTAPNEKLFF. The CDR3 nucleotides are TGCGCCAGCAGCCGGCAAAGGACAGCACCTAATGAAAAACTGTTTTTT.

J is TRBJ1-2 and V is TRBV7-2, with a weak D call TRBD1 (6 bases). This CDR3 is 12 amino acids long. Germline V gene data show CDR1 as SGHTA and CDR2 as FQGNSA. V shed 6 bases and J shed 6 bases, with 11 bases lying between them. CDR3 nucleotides: TGTGCCAGCAGTCGACAGGTGGATGGCTACACCTTC. This codes for CASSRQVDGYTF.

The chain recombines TRBV28 with TRBJ2-3, with 7 nucleotides matching TRBD1. The CDR3 sequence is 13 residues long. The germline CDR1 and CDR2 sequences are MDHEN and SYDVKM. J was trimmed by 5 bases and V by 8 bases; bases with no gene match: 7. CDR3 nucleotides: TGTGCCAGCCGTGACAGGGACCTAGATACGCAGTATTTT. As protein: CASRDRDLDTQYF.

This chain uses TRBV6-5 with TRBJ1-4; 8 bases are shared with TRBD1. Per germline, CDR1 MNHEY and CDR2 SVGAGI. V was clipped by 0 bases and J by 10 bases; unmatched bases: 7. The CDR3 totals 15 residues. In DNA form, the CDR3 reads TGTGCCAGCAGTTACTCCGACAGGGGAGAGCGAAAACTGTTTTTT. Its protein product is CASSYSDRGERKLFF.

The chain employs TRBV6-6 and TRBJ1-3, with D possibly matching TRBD1 (5 bases). The V end was cut by 8 bases, the J end by 3 bases, with 20 bases between. There are 16 residues in the CDR3. Germline CDR1 is MNHNY and CDR2 is SVGAGI (reference sequence). The CDR3 sequence is CASGGFEPHDGNTIYF. As DNA, the CDR3 is TGTGCCAGCGGGGGGTTCGAGCCACACGATGGAAACACCATATATTTT.

The chain couples TRBV18 to TRBJ2-1; 10 nucleotides agree with TRBD1. After removal of 3 bases from V and 7 bases from J, the junction contained 3 bases not matched to a gene. CDR1 is KGHSH, CDR2 LQKENI, per germline. The CDR3 has 14 residues. DNA of the CDR3: TGTGCCAGCTCACCCGGGACAGGGGAGAATGAGCAGTTCTTC. This sequence encodes CASSPGTGENEQFF. The complete variable domain, with remaining parts taken from reference TRBV18 and TRBJ2-1, reads NAGVMQNPRHLVRRRGQEARLRCSPMKGHSHVYWYRQLPEEGLKFMVYLQKENIIDESGMPKERFSAEFPKEGPSILRIQQVVRGDSAAYFCASSPGTGENEQFFGPGTRLTVL.

The J gene is TRBJ1-1, the V gene TRBV19; TRBD1 matches 7 bases. The V gene's germline CDR1 is LNHDA and CDR2 SQIVND (reference sequence). This CDR3 is built from 15 residues. With V trimmed by 5 bases and J by 0 bases, 6 bases remained unmatched. The CDR3 coding sequence is TGTGCCAGTAGTTTACAGGGGTCATTGAACACTGAAGCTTTCTTT. It encodes CASSLQGSLNTEAFF.

The V call is TRBV4-2, the J call TRBJ2-6; D might be TRBD2 (6 bases). V was pared by 0 bases and J by 0 bases, with 15 bases between. Germline V gives CDR1 LGHNA, CDR2 YNFKEQ. The CDR3 totals 19 residues. CDR3 nucleotide sequence: TGTGCCAGCAGCCAAGATTGGCCGGGAGCATACTCTGGGGCCAACGTCCTGACTTTC. It encodes CASSQDWPGAYSGANVLTF.

The chain recombines TRBV7-9 with TRBJ1-5, with D perhaps TRBD1 (6 bases). Germline CDR1 is SEHNR and CDR2 is FQNEAQ (reference sequence). The CDR3 is made up of 17 amino acids. V lost 4 bases, J lost 0 bases, and 16 bases lay in between. The CDR3 DNA is TGTGCCAGCAGCTCCATTACAGGGCAGTATAGCAATCAGCCCCAGCATTTT. It translates to CASSSITGQYSNQPQHF.

The chain joins TRBV6-6 to TRBJ2-2; 7 nucleotides align to TRBD1. The CDR3 has 14 residues. Germline trimming cut 5 bases from V and 7 bases from J; bases unmatched to any gene: 7. Germline V gives CDR1 MNHNY, CDR2 SVGAGI (reference sequence). The CDR3 DNA sequence: TGTGCCAGCAGTCCCCGACAGGGTAACGGGGAGCTGTTTTTT. As protein: CASSPRQGNGELFF.

The chain recombines TRBV5-1 with TRBJ2-7; D is unclear. This CDR3 has 11 residues. The V gene lost 7 bases and the J gene lost 6 bases, with 11 bases spanning the gap. From germline, CDR1 is SGHRS and CDR2 YFSETQ. For the CDR3, the DNA is TGCGCCAGCCCCCTATTTGGCGAGCAGTACTTC. Protein: CASPLFGEQYF.

The rearrangement links TRBV6-5 to TRBJ2-7, with a possible D match to TRBD1 (5 bases). CDR1 MNHEY and CDR2 SVGAGI come from the germline V gene. The CDR3 contains 13 residues. The germline V and J ends were trimmed by 4 bases and 2 bases, with 9 bases remaining between them. The CDR3 region has the DNA TGTGCCAGCAGTTTCTTCAGGGCCTACGAGCAGTACTTC. The encoded protein is CASSFFRAYEQYF.

V and J are TRBV7-7 and TRBJ2-5; tentatively, D is TRBD1 (8 bases). Germline CDR1 and CDR2: SSHAT and FNYEAQ (reference sequence). The CDR3 sequence is 15 residues long. Trimming left V 7 bases short and J 4 bases short, with 19 bases between. The CDR3 DNA reads TGTGCCAGCACCGGGGGGCCAGGGGGCACAGAGACCCAGTACTTC. This codes for CASTGGPGGTETQYF.

The V call is TRBV10-3, the J call TRBJ2-7; 7 bases align to TRBD1. Germline V gene data show CDR1 as ENHRY and CDR2 as SYGVKD. The trim removed 3 bases at V and 3 bases at J, leaving 5 bases unmatched. CDR3 length: 14 amino acids. In DNA, the CDR3 is TGTGCCATCAGTGAAACCGGGACAGACTACGAGCAGTACTTC. This codes for CAISETGTDYEQYF.

The CDR3 reads CASSLGDRKRGYTF. As DNA, the CDR3 is TGTGCCAGCAGTTTAGGGGACAGGAAGAGAGGCTACACCTTC. V and J are TRBV28 and TRBJ1-2; 8 bases fit TRBD1. V lost 2 bases and J lost 8; bases outside the gene matches: 7. Germline V gives CDR1 MDHEN, CDR2 SYDVKM. The CDR3 runs to 14 residues.

This chain uses TRBV5-6 with TRBJ1-2; 7 bases are a match to TRBD1. Per germline, CDR1 SGHDT and CDR2 YYEEEE. The V gene end was trimmed by 2 bases and the J gene end by 8 bases; junction bases not matched to a gene: 9. The CDR3 is made up of 14 amino acids. The CDR3: CASSLAGGFRGYTF. CDR3 nucleotide sequence: TGTGCCAGCAGCTTAGCAGGGGGGTTTCGAGGCTACACCTTC. Supplemented by reference TRBV5-6 and TRBJ1-2, the full variable domain reads DAGVTQSPTHLIKTRGQQVTLRCSPKSGHDTVSWYQQALGQGPQFIFQYYEEEERQRGNFPDRFSGHQFPNYSSELNVNALLLGDSALYLCASSLAGGFRGYTFGSGTRLTVV.

The chain uses TRBV15 and TRBJ2-2; D remains ambiguous. Germline lookup yields CDR1 LNHNV and CDR2 YYDKDF (reference sequence). The CDR3 is 13 residues long. V lost 0 bases and J lost 6, with 5 bases in between. CDR3 sequence: CATSRDRAGELFF. The CDR3 DNA reads as TGTGCCACCAGCAGAGATCGCGCCGGGGAGCTGTTTTTT.